This entry describes one TCR beta chain. This sample stems from a study of blood T cell repertoires in COVID-19. Study context: Samples of COVID-19 (acute and convalescent) were obtained from the United States, Italy and Spain. From T cells, B-cell-depleted T cells, or PBMCs came the material, which was cDNA or gDNA.

Per the study methods: Reference gene primers were amplified, and this amplification served to estimate nucleated cell counts. Clones were sequenced by immunoSEQ multiplex PCR, and TCRdb holds only the in-frame ones, with some missing. Clone size and V and J calls were adopted from that table, with D and trimming inferred from the DNA. The sample lists approximately 300,000 clones, 80% to 95% occurring once. V was clipped by 6 bases and J by 2 bases, with 19 bases between them. The CDR3 runs to 16 residues. Germline loops: CDR1 LGHDT, CDR2 YNNKEL (reference sequence). The sequence was collected from a woman in her twenties or thirties with COVID-19, enrolled during active disease. The rearrangement links TRBV3-1 (or the pseudogene TRBV3-2) to TRBJ1-1; D perhaps matches TRBD1 (5 bases). The sample taken for sequencing was peripheral blood. CDR3 bases: TGTGCCAGCAGGCATAGGCCCCAGGGCTTTAACACTGAAGCTTTCTTT. Its translation: CASRHRPQGFNTEAFF.